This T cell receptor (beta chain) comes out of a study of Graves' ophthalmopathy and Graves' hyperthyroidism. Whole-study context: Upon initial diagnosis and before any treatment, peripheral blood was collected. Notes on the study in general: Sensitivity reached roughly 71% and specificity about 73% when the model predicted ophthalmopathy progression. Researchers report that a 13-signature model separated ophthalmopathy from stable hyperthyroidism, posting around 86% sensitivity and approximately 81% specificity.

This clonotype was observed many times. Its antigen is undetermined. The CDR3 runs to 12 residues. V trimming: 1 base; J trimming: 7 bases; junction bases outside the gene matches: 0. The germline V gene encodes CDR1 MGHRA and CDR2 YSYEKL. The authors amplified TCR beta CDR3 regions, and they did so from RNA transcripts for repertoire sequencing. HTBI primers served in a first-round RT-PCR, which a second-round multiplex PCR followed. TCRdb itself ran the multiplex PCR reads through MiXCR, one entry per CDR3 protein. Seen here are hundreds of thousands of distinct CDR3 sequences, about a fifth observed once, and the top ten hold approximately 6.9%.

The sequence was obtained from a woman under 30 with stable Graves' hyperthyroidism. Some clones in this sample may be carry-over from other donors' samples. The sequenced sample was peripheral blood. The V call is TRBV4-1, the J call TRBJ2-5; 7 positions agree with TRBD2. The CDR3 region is CASSQGGGTQYF. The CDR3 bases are TGCGCCAGCAGCCAAGGGGGGGGGACCCAGTACTTC.